Listed here are 15 T cell receptor beta chains from one sample, sequenced in a study of Ad26.COV2.S vaccination and SARS-CoV-2 variants. Measured with immunoSEQ multiplex PCR; TCRdb has only the in-frame clones, and not every one. This sample yields about 680,000 clones, of which roughly 90% are seen a single time; 1.5% belongs to the top ten. Stated treatment: around 19 received Ad26.COV2.S at low or high dose, single or two shots; about 5 received placebo; per-sample allocation not given. The samples were gathered on day 63 after the first injection of vaccine or placebo. The material sequenced was peripheral blood, taken in a trial of Ad26.COV2.S vaccine versus placebo. These receptors came from a person aged 18 to 65 who received the Ad26.COV2.S COVID-19 vaccine or a placebo.

Comment on this clone: The sample holds other DNA sequences that translate to the same CDR3. The chain recombines TRBV18 with TRBJ2-7; D is unresolved. V was cut by 1 base and J by 0 bases, with 10 bases left in between. Germline CDR1 reads KGHSH; CDR2 reads LQKENI. The CDR3 has 15 amino acids. CDR3 DNA sequence: TGTGCCAGCTCACCACTTGCGGCCGCCTCCTACGAGCAGTACTTC. It encodes CASSPLAAASYEQYF.

The rearrangement joins TRBV11-2 to TRBJ2-1; 7 bases are a match to TRBD2. V shed 5 bases and J 4 bases; nucleotides not matched to a gene: 5. In germline, CDR1 is SGHAT, CDR2 FQNNGV. The CDR3 is 14 amino acids. CDR3 bases: TGTGCCAGCAGCCACCGGGACTATTACAATGAGCAGTTCTTC. This encodes CASSHRDYYNEQFF.

V is TRBV24-1 and J is TRBJ1-2; TRBD1 matches 7 bases. This CDR3 is 16 amino acids long. CDR1 is KGHDR and CDR2 is SFDVKD in the germline V gene. V was pared by 3 bases and J by 0 bases, with 6 bases of the junction left unmatched. The chain's CDR3 is CATSDKGAPPNYGYTF. The CDR3 DNA is TGTGCCACCAGTGATAAGGGGGCTCCCCCTAACTATGGCTACACCTTC.

V gene TRBV6-4 combines with J gene TRBJ2-3; TRBD2 matches at 8 bases. The CDR3 loop spans 18 amino acids. V trimming: 0 bases; J trimming: 4 bases; junction bases outside the gene matches: 12. Germline CDR1 is MRHNA and CDR2 is SNTAGT. The CDR3 DNA follows: TGTGCCAGCAGTGACTCGACGTTCGGCGGGGGGTCAGCAGATACGCAGTATTTT. Amino acids: CASSDSTFGGGSADTQYF.

V usage is TRBV19 and J usage is TRBJ2-6; D may match TRBD1 or TRBD2 (5 bases each). The CDR3 length is 16 residues. V lost 5 bases and J 1 base, leaving 12 bases between the germline ends. Germline V CDR1 and CDR2: LNHDA, SQIVND (reference sequence). The CDR3 here is CASSSQGPSGANVLTF. The CDR3, as DNA: TGTGCCAGTAGTTCCCAGGGACCATCTGGGGCCAACGTCCTGACTTTC.

The genes are TRBV7-6 and TRBJ2-5; 10 nucleotides align to TRBD2. Trimming cost V 5 bases and J 0 bases; bases outside gene matches: 3. CDR1 and CDR2 from the germline V gene are SGHVS and FNYEAQ. The CDR3 runs to 15 residues. CDR3 nucleotides: TGTGCCAGCAGCAAACTAGCGGGGAACCAAGAGACCCAGTACTTC. Protein: CASSKLAGNQETQYF.

This rearrangement joins TRBV27 to TRBJ2-7; 9 nucleotides match TRBD1. Germline loops: CDR1 MNHEY, CDR2 SMNVEV (reference sequence). The CDR3 is 15 amino acids. J was trimmed by 0 bases and V by 4 bases; bases with no gene match: 4. The CDR3 nucleotides are TGTGCCAGCAGTTCGGCGGGACAGGGCTCCTACGAGCAGTACTTC. Residues: CASSSAGQGSYEQYF.

The gene calls are TRBV9 and TRBJ1-6, with a tentative D call TRBD1 (6 bases). In germline, CDR1 is SGDLS, CDR2 YYNGEE. V shed 0 bases and J shed 9 bases, with 13 bases lying between them. This CDR3 spans 15 amino acids. CDR3 residues: CASSVASGAVSPLHF. The DNA for the CDR3 is TGTGCCAGCAGCGTAGCTTCGGGGGCGGTTTCACCCCTCCACTTT. Together with reference TRBV9 and TRBJ1-6, the CDR3 gives the full variable domain: DSGVTQTPKHLITATGQRVTLRCSPRSGDLSVYWYQQSLDQGLQFLIQYYNGEERAKGNILERFSAQQFPDLHSELNLSSLELGDSALYFCASSVASGAVSPLHFGNGTRLTVT.

The genes are TRBV11-2 and TRBJ1-1; D is ambiguous. CDR1 and CDR2 from the germline V gene are SGHAT and FQNNGV. Trimming left V 4 bases short and J 4 bases short, with 13 bases between. The CDR3 is 14 amino acids. This CDR3 is CASSSAPGSTEAFF. Written as DNA, the CDR3 is TGTGCCAGCAGCTCCGCTCCGGGGTCCACTGAAGCTTTCTTT.

The chain recombines TRBV27 with TRBJ1-6; D is perhaps TRBD1 (5 bases). The CDR3 has 14 amino acids. V was clipped by 6 bases and J by 10 bases, with 16 bases between them. Germline V lookup: CDR1 MNHEY, CDR2 SMNVEV (reference sequence). CDR3 in DNA: TGTGCCAGCAGCACACTGCGGGGGGAATCACCCCTCCACTTT. Translation: CASSTLRGESPLHF.

V is TRBV2 and J is TRBJ1-1; D gene ambiguous. This CDR3 has 15 amino acids. Germline lookup yields CDR1 SNHLY and CDR2 FYNNEI. The V and J ends lost 5 bases and 0 bases respectively, with 13 bases between them. The CDR3 bases are TGTGCCAGCAGTATCCCCTACGGCTTGAACACTGAAGCTTTCTTT. Protein product: CASSIPYGLNTEAFF.

V usage is TRBV21-1 and J usage is TRBJ2-1; the table assigns TRBD2, which was not confirmed against the DNA. TRBV21-1 is assigned pseudogene status. CDR3 length equals 14 residues. DNA for the CDR3: TGTGCCAGCAGCAAACGGGGAAGGCACTGTGAGCAGTTCTTC. Translating gives CASSKRGRHCEQFF.

This chain's CDR3 is CASDRSSYNEQFF. DNA of the CDR3: TGTGCCAGCGACAGGAGCTCCTACAATGAGCAGTTCTTC. This rearrangement joins TRBV11-2 to TRBJ2-1, with D tentatively TRBD1 (6 bases). This CDR3 region has 13 residues. V was shortened by 8 bases and J by 0 bases, with 8 bases between the two germline ends. Germline V gene lookup returns CDR1 SGHAT and CDR2 FQNNGV. Based on the CDR3 plus reference TRBV11-2 and TRBJ2-1, the full variable domain is EAGVAQSPRYKIIEKRQSVAFWCNPISGHATLYWYQQILGQGPKLLIQFQNNGVVDDSQLPKDRFSAERLKGVDSTLKIQPAKLEDSAVYLCASDRSSYNEQFFGPGTRLTVL.

The rearrangement uses TRBV29-1 and TRBJ2-1; TRBD2 matches 9 bases. J was trimmed by 4 bases and V by 3 bases; bases with no gene match: 10. In germline, CDR1 is SQVTM, CDR2 ANQGSEA. The CDR3 sequence is 16 residues long. The CDR3 nucleotides are TGCAGCGTTGATGGGTCTAGCGGGATTGCGTACAATGAGCAGTTCTTC. This translates into CSVDGSSGIAYNEQFF.

The chain carries TRBV28 and TRBJ1-1, with TRBD1 as a possible D gene (5 bases). The V and J ends lost 6 bases and 1 base respectively, with 9 bases between them. The CDR3 is 13 amino acids. Germline CDR1 MDHEN, CDR2 SYDVKM. In DNA form, the CDR3 reads TGTGCCAGCAGATTAGACAGGAACACTGAAGCTTTCTTT. Amino acids: CASRLDRNTEAFF. Together with reference TRBV28 and TRBJ1-1, the CDR3 gives the full variable domain: DVKVTQSSRYLVKRTGEKVFLECVQDMDHENMFWYRQDPGLGLRLIYFSYDVKMKEKGDIPEGYSVSREKKERFSLILESASTNQTSMYLCASRLDRNTEAFFGQGTRLTVV.